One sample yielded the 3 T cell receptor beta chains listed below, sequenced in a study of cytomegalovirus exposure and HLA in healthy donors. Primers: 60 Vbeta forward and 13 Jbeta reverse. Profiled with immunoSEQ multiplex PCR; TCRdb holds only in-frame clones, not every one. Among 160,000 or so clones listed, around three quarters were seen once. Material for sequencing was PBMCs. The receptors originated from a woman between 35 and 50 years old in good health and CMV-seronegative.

The CDR3 region is CASSQGSGNHEQFF. The CDR3 region has the DNA TGCGCCAGCAGCCAAGGTTCCGGGAACCATGAGCAGTTCTTC. The genes are TRBV4-3 and TRBJ2-1; weak D call: TRBD2 (5 bases). CDR3 size: 14 residues. The V gene's germline CDR1 is LGHNA and CDR2 YSLEER. Deletions cut 1 base from V and 8 bases from J, with 12 bases between.

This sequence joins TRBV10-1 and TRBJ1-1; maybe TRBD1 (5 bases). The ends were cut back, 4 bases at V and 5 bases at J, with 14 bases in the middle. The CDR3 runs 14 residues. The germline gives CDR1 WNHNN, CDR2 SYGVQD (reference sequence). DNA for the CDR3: TGCGCCAGCAGTGGGGGGACGGGGGGAACTGAAGCTTTCTTT. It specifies CASSGGTGGTEAFF.

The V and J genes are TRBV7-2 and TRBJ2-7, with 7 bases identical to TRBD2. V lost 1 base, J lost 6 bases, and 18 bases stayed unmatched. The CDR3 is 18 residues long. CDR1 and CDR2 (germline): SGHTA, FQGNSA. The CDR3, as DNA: TGTGCCAGCAGCTTAGTTGGCGGTCTGGGGGGAGGGCCCGGCGAGCAGTACTTC. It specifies CASSLVGGLGGGPGEQYF.